Sequencing of this TCR beta chain was carried out in a study of OX40 agonist ivuxolimab in advanced cancers. Method: immunoSEQ multiplex PCR; TCRdb's copy keeps in-frame clones and lacks some. The sample records 25,000 or so clones, around 75% being singletons. Trimming removed 0 bases from V and 6 bases from J; junction bases left unmatched: 5. The CDR3 consists of 15 residues. Germline values: CDR1 LNHNV, CDR2 YYDKDF (reference sequence). Sample: CD4+ or CD8+ T cells sorted from blood, taken in a trial of the OX40 agonist ivuxolimab. The source of this sequence is an adult with an advanced solid tumor such as melanoma, head and neck, liver or kidney cancer. This chain joins TRBV15 and TRBJ1-5, with 7 positions matching TRBD1. The CDR3 region is CATSREGSGGQPQHF. CDR3 nucleotide sequence: TGTGCCACCAGCAGAGAGGGGTCAGGGGGTCAGCCCCAGCATTTT.